What follows is one T cell receptor (beta chain) and its context. This record comes from a study of cytomegalovirus exposure and HLA in healthy donors. The junction had 18 bases not matched to a gene; V was cut back by 4 bases and J by 3 bases. Per germline, CDR1 SGHNT and CDR2 YYREEE (reference sequence). The CDR3 consists of 18 residues. The study ran its PCR with 60 Vbeta and 13 Jbeta primers. Sequenced by immunoSEQ multiplex PCR; TCRdb stores in-frame clones only, minus some. The sample gives tens of thousands of clones, around 81% of which show up once; over 4.5% is in the top ten. The V gene is TRBV5-4, the J gene TRBJ2-5; TRBD2 agrees at 7 bases. The sequenced sample was PBMCs. This receptor was obtained from a man aged 18 to 29 in good health and CMV-seropositive. The CDR3 loop is CASSSLAAPGPLEETQYF. The CDR3 coding sequence is TGTGCCAGCAGCAGTCTAGCGGCCCCCGGACCGCTAGAAGAGACCCAGTACTTC.